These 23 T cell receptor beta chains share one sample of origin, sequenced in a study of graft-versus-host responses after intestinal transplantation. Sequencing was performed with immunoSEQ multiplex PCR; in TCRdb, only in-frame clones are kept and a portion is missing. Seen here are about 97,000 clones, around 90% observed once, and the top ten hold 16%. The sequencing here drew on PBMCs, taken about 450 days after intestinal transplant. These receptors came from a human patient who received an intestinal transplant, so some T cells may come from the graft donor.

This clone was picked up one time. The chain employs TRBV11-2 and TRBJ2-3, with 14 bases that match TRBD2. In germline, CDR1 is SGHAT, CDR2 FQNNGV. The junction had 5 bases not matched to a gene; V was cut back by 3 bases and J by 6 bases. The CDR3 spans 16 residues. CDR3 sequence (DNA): TGTGCCAGCAGCTTGACTAGCGGGGGGGCTCGGGATACGCAGTATTTT. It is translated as CASSLTSGGARDTQYF.

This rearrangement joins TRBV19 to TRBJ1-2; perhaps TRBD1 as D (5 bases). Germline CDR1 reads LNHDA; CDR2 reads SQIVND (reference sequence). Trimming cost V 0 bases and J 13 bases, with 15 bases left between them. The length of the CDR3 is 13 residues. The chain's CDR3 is CASSIDVPGSCTF. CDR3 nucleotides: TGTGCCAGTAGTATAGATGTGCCAGGGAGCTGCACCTTC.

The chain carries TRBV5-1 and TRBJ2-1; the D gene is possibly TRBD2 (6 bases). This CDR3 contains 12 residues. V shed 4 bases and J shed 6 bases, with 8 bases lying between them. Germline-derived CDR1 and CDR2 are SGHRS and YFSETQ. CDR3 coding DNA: TGCGCCAGCAGCCGGGACTTCAATGAGCAGTTCTTC. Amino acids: CASSRDFNEQFF.

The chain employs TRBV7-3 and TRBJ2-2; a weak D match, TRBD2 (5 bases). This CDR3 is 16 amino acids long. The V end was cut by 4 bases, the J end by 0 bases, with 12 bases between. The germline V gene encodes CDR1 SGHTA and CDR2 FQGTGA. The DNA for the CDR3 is TGTGCCAGCAGCTCCCGGACCGGGGCGAACACCGGGGAGCTGTTTTTT. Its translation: CASSSRTGANTGELFF.

The CDR3 sequence is CASSYGREAFF. The CDR3 DNA sequence: TGTGCCAGCAGTTACGGCCGTGAAGCTTTCTTT. V usage is TRBV6-5 and J usage is TRBJ1-1, with D unclear. CDR1 is MNHEY and CDR2 is SVGAGI in the germline V gene. The germline V and J ends were trimmed by 2 bases and 7 bases, with 5 bases remaining between them. The CDR3 is 11 residues long.

The CDR3: CASINTLAQSRANVLTF. As DNA, the CDR3 is TGTGCCAGCATCAACACTCTCGCACAAAGTCGGGCCAACGTCCTGACTTTC. The rearrangement links TRBV5-5 to TRBJ2-6; no firm D call. Trimming took off 6 bases at V and 5 bases at J, with 21 bases between the two ends. The CDR3 has 17 amino acids. Germline V gene data show CDR1 as SGHKS and CDR2 as YYEKEE (reference sequence).

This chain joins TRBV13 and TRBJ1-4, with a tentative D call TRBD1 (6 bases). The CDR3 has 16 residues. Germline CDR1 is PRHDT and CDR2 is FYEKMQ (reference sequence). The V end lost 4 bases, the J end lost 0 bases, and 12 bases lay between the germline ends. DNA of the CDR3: TGTGCCAGCAGCTCCGCGGACAGTGCAACTAATGAAAAACTGTTTTTT. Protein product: CASSSADSATNEKLFF.

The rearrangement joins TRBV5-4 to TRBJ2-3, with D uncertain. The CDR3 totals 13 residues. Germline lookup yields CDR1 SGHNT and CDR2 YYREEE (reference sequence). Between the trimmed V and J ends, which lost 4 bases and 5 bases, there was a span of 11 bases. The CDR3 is CASSPRFQDTQYF. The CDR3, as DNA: TGTGCCAGCAGCCCTCGGTTTCAAGATACGCAGTATTTT.

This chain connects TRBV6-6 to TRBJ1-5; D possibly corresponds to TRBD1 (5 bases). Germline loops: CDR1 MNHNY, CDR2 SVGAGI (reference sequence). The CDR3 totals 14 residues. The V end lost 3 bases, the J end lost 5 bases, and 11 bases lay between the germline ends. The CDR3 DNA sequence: TGTGCCAGCAGTTATACAGGAACCTATCAGCCCCAGCATTTT. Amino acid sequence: CASSYTGTYQPQHF.

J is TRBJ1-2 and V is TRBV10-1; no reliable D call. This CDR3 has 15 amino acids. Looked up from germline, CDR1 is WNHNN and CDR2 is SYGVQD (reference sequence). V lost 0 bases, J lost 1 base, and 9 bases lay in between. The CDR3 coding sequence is TGCGCCAGCAGTGAGTCTGTCGGCAGTAACTATGGCTACACCTTC. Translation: CASSESVGSNYGYTF.

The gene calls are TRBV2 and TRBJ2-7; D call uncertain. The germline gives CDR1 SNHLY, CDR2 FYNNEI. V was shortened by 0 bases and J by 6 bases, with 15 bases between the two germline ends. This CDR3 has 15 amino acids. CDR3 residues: CASSEAGSRRFEQYF. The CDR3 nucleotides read TGTGCCAGCAGTGAAGCGGGGTCTAGGCGGTTCGAGCAGTACTTC.

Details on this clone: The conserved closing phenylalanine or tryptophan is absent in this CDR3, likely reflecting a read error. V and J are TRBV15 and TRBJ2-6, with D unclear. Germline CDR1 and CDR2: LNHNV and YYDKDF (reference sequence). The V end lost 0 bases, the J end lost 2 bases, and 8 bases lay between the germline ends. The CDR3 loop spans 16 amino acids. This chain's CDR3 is CATSRDGVAGANVLTS. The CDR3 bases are TGTGCCACCAGCAGAGATGGGGTGGCTGGGGCCAACGTCCTGACTTCC.

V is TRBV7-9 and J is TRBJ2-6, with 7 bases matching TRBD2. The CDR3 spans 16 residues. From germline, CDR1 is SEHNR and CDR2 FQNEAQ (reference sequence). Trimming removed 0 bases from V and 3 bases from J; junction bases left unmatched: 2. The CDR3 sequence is CASSLAGGYGANVLTF. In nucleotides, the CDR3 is TGTGCCAGCAGCTTAGCCGGGGGGTATGGGGCCAACGTCCTGACTTTC.

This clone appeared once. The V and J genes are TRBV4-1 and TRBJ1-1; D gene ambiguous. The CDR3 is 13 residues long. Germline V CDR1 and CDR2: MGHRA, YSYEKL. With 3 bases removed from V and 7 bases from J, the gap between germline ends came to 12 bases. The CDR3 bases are TGCGCCAGCAGCCAGATTTCGGGTGATGAAGCTTTCTTT. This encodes CASSQISGDEAFF.

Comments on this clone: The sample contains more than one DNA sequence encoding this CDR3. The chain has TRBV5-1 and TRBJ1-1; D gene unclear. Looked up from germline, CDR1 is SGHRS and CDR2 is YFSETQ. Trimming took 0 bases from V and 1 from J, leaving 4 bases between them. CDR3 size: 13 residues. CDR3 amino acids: CASSLDRNTEAFF. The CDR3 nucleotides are TGCGCCAGCAGCTTGGATCGGAACACTGAAGCTTTCTTT.

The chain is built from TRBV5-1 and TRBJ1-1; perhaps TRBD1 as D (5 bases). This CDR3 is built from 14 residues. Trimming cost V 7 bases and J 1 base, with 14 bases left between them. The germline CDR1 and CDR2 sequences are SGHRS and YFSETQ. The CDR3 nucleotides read TGCGCCAGCGCCCTGACAGCCTGGAACACTGAAGCTTTCTTT. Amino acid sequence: CASALTAWNTEAFF.

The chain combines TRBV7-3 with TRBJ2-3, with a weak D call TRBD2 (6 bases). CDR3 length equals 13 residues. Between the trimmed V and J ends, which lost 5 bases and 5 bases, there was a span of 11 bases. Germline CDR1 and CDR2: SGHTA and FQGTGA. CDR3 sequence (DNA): TGTGCCAGCAGCGACGGGGGTCAAGATACGCAGTATTTT. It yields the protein CASSDGGQDTQYF.

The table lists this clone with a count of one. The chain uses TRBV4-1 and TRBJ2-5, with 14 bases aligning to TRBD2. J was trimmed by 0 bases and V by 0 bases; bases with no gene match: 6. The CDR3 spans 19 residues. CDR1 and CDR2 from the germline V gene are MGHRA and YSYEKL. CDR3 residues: CASSQDRLAGGSYQETQYF. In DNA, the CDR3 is TGCGCCAGCAGCCAAGACCGACTAGCGGGGGGGTCTTACCAAGAGACCCAGTACTTC.

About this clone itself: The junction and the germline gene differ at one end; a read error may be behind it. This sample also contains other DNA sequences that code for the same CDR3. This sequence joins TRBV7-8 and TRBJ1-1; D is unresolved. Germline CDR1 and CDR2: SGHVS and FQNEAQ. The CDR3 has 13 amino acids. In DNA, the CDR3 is TGCGCCAGCAGCTTAGTGGGGTACACTGAAGCTTTCTTT. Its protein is CASSLVGYTEAFF.

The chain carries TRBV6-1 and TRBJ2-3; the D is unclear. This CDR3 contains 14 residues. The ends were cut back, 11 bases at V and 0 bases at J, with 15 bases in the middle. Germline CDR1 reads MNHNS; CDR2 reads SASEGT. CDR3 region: CACHPESSTDTQYF. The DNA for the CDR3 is TGTGCCTGCCACCCAGAATCCAGCACAGATACGCAGTATTTT.

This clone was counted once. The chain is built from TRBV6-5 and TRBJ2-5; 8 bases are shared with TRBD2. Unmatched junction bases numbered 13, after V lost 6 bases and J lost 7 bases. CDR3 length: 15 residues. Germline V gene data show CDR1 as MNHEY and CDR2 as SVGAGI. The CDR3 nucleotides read TGTGCCAGCAGGGACCTTATGGCGCTAGCGGGGACCCAGTACTTC. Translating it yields CASRDLMALAGTQYF.

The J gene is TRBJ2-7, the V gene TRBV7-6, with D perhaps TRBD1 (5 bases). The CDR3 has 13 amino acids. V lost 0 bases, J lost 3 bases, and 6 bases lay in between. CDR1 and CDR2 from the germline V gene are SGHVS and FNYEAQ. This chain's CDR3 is CASSLAQGYEQYF. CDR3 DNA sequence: TGTGCCAGCAGCTTAGCCCAGGGCTACGAGCAGTACTTC.

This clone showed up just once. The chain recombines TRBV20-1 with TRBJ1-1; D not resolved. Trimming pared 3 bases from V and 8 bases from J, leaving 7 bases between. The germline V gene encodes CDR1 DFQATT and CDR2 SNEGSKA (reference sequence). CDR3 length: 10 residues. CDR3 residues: CSASSEEAFF. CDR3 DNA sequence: TGCAGTGCTAGTAGTGAAGAAGCTTTCTTT.